Below are 24 T cell receptor beta chains sequenced from a single sample in a study of blood T cell repertoires in COVID-19. Sequenced by immunoSEQ multiplex PCR; TCRdb stores in-frame clones only, minus some. The sample carries under 25,000 clones, over 75% recorded once. Input material: peripheral blood. These receptors all stem from a human donor in a cohort sampled during active COVID-19.

This chain connects TRBV15 to TRBJ1-3; D gene ambiguous. The germline V and J ends were trimmed by 0 bases and 3 bases, with 15 bases remaining between them. The CDR3 runs to 17 residues. Per germline, CDR1 LNHNV and CDR2 YYDKDF (reference sequence). CDR3 sequence reads: CATSRDTRVLGGNTIYF. CDR3 DNA: TGTGCCACCAGCAGAGATACTAGGGTTCTCGGTGGAAACACCATATATTTT.

V usage is TRBV28 and J usage is TRBJ2-1, with TRBD2 identical over 7 bases. Germline V CDR1 and CDR2: MDHEN, SYDVKM. V was pared by 6 bases and J by 0 bases, with 11 bases of the junction left unmatched. The CDR3 is made up of 17 amino acids. The CDR3 reads CASSNSYGRSSYNEQFF. CDR3 sequence (DNA): TGTGCCAGCAGCAACTCGTACGGGAGGAGCTCCTACAATGAGCAGTTCTTC.

V gene TRBV6-2 or TRBV6-3 combines with J gene TRBJ1-1, with D possibly being TRBD1 (6 bases). The V and J ends lost 6 bases and 10 bases respectively, with 18 bases between them. The germline CDR1 and CDR2 sequences are MNHEY and SVGEGT. The CDR3 contains 13 residues. CDR3 sequence (DNA): TGTGCCAGCAGCCCTGACCGAAGGGGGGGAGCTTTCTTT. Translation gives CASSPDRRGGAFF.

The V gene is TRBV5-4, the J gene TRBJ1-5; 7 nucleotides line up with TRBD1. The CDR3 covers 14 residues. With 1 base clipped from V and 7 bases from J, the junction kept 5 bases outside the gene matches. The V gene's germline CDR1 is SGHNT and CDR2 YYREEE (reference sequence). This chain's CDR3 is CASSLTGAEQPQHF. CDR3 nucleotides: TGTGCCAGCAGCTTGACAGGGGCTGAACAGCCCCAGCATTTT.

The chain has TRBV7-2 and TRBJ1-6, with 11 bases lining up with TRBD1. Germline V lookup: CDR1 SGHTA, CDR2 FQGNSA. This CDR3 is 15 amino acids long. V shed 5 bases, J shed 14 bases, and the junction held 11 bases outside the gene matches. The CDR3 here is CASSPGQGAVITLHF. CDR3 coding DNA: TGTGCCAGCAGCCCTGGACAGGGGGCGGTGATTACCCTCCACTTT.

This clone appeared once. The chain's CDR3 is CASSIAGANTEAFF. CDR3 coding DNA: TGTGCCAGTAGTATAGCAGGGGCGAACACTGAAGCTTTCTTT. The chain is built from TRBV19 and TRBJ1-1; perhaps TRBD1 as D (6 bases). Looked up from germline, CDR1 is LNHDA and CDR2 is SQIVND (reference sequence). This CDR3 spans 14 amino acids. The germline V and J ends were trimmed by 1 base and 1 base, with 7 bases remaining between them.

The rearrangement joins TRBV24-1 to TRBJ2-1, with 10 bases fitting TRBD2. Germline V gene lookup returns CDR1 KGHDR and CDR2 SFDVKD. This CDR3 region has 18 residues. V lost 4 bases to trimming and J lost 2 bases; unmatched junction nucleotides: 10. This chain's CDR3 is CATSDSALAGKPYNEQFF. CDR3 nucleotides: TGTGCCACCAGTGACTCGGCACTAGCGGGAAAGCCCTACAATGAGCAGTTCTTC.

V usage is TRBV28 and J usage is TRBJ2-7; weak D call: TRBD1 (7 bases). Germline CDR1 is MDHEN and CDR2 is SYDVKM. The length of the CDR3 is 16 residues. Trimming took off 7 bases at V and 1 base at J, with 20 bases between the two ends. Here the CDR3 DNA reads TGTGCCAGCACCCTAGGAGGGGCAGGGGGGTCCTACGAGCAGTACTTC. Protein sequence: CASTLGGAGGSYEQYF.

The rearrangement uses TRBV11-2 and TRBJ2-5; possibly TRBD1 for D (5 bases). Germline V gene data show CDR1 as SGHAT and CDR2 as FQNNGV. The CDR3 runs to 15 residues. V was cut by 4 bases and J by 3 bases, with 15 bases left in between. The CDR3 DNA reads as TGTGCCAGCAGCTCCAGGGTCGCAGTGGAAGAGACCCAGTACTTC. It yields the protein CASSSRVAVEETQYF.

This clone came up a few times. V is TRBV5-5 and J is TRBJ2-1; perhaps TRBD2 as D (6 bases). Trimming left V 2 bases short and J 5 bases short, with 8 bases between. The CDR3 sequence is 13 residues long. In germline, CDR1 is SGHKS, CDR2 YYEKEE (reference sequence). The CDR3 bases are TGTGCCAGCAGCTTTGGGGGGAACAATGAGCAGTTCTTC. Translating it yields CASSFGGNNEQFF.

This clone was found once. The J gene is TRBJ1-3, the V gene TRBV29-1; D uncertain. The CDR3 is made up of 15 amino acids. V was trimmed by 0 bases and J by 0 bases, leaving 9 bases between them. Per germline, CDR1 SQVTM and CDR2 ANQGSEA. CDR3 sequence (DNA): TGCAGCGTTGAAGATCTAGGCGGCTCTGGAAACACCATATATTTT. This gives the protein CSVEDLGGSGNTIYF. Full variable domain (missing parts from reference TRBV29-1 and TRBJ1-3): SAVISQKPSRDICQRGTSLTIQCQVDSQVTMMFWYRQQPGQSLTLIATANQGSEATYESGFVIDKFPISRPNLTFSTLTVSNMSPEDSSIYLCSVEDLGGSGNTIYFGEGSWLTVV.

This rearrangement joins TRBV19 to TRBJ1-4; a possible D gene is TRBD1 (6 bases). Looked up from germline, CDR1 is LNHDA and CDR2 is SQIVND (reference sequence). The CDR3 has 13 amino acids. The germline V and J ends were trimmed by 10 bases and 7 bases, with 16 bases remaining between them. This CDR3 is CATSVTGSEKLFF. The CDR3 DNA sequence: TGTGCCACCTCCGTGACAGGAAGTGAAAAACTGTTTTTT.

This chain uses TRBV2 with TRBJ2-3; D may be TRBD2 (5 bases). In germline, CDR1 is SNHLY, CDR2 FYNNEI. Trimming took off 8 bases at V and 4 bases at J, with 16 bases between the two ends. The CDR3 sequence is 14 residues long. Here the CDR3 DNA reads TGTGCCAGCGGGGATTCTAGCCGCGCAGATACGCAGTATTTT. Amino acid sequence: CASGDSSRADTQYF.

This clone was detected a few times. For the CDR3, the DNA is TGCGCCAGCAGTAAGCAGGGGAACACTGAAGCTTTCTTT. This codes for CASSKQGNTEAFF. V gene TRBV10-1 combines with J gene TRBJ1-1; D is possibly TRBD1 (5 bases). CDR3 length: 13 amino acids. Trimming left V 5 bases short and J 1 base short, with 8 bases between. Germline V CDR1 and CDR2: WNHNN, SYGVQD (reference sequence).

Worth noting for this clone: The same CDR3 also results from other DNA sequences found in this sample. CDR3 loop: CASRAGGRAATGELFF. The DNA for the CDR3 is TGTGCCAGCAGGGCGGGAGGGCGAGCGGCCACTGGGGAGCTGTTTTTT. The V call is TRBV28, the J call TRBJ2-2, with 9 bases lining up with TRBD2. There are 16 residues in the CDR3. Unmatched junction bases numbered 13, after V lost 6 bases and J lost 8 bases. Per the germline V gene, CDR1 is MDHEN and CDR2 is SYDVKM.

V gene TRBV5-1 combines with J gene TRBJ2-3; unclear D gene. The CDR3 runs 12 residues. The V gene lost 2 bases and the J gene lost 1 base, with 2 bases spanning the gap. Germline V gene lookup returns CDR1 SGHRS and CDR2 YFSETQ. The CDR3 nucleotides are TGCGCCAGCAGCTTCGGCACAGATACGCAGTATTTT. It yields the protein CASSFGTDTQYF.

The gene calls are TRBV6-5 and TRBJ2-3, with TRBD2 identical over 9 bases. Per germline, CDR1 MNHEY and CDR2 SVGAGI. This CDR3 has 14 amino acids. The V segment lost 6 bases and the J segment 4 bases; nucleotides outside the gene matches: 5. For the CDR3, the DNA is TGTGCCAGCAGCTTAGCGGGAGTATCAGATACGCAGTATTTT. This translates into CASSLAGVSDTQYF.

V and J are TRBV3-1 (or the pseudogene TRBV3-2) and TRBJ1-2; D is undetermined. Trimming cost V 4 bases and J 4 bases, with 13 bases left between them. The germline V gene has CDR1 LGHDT and CDR2 YNNKEL (reference sequence). This CDR3 is built from 14 residues. The CDR3 is CASSPLSSGYGYTF. The DNA of the CDR3 is TGTGCCAGCAGCCCATTGAGTTCGGGCTATGGCTACACCTTC.

This chain uses TRBV28 with TRBJ2-1; 8 nucleotides align to TRBD2. Germline V gene lookup returns CDR1 MDHEN and CDR2 SYDVKM. The J segment lost 9 bases and the V segment lost 6 bases, leaving 13 bases of the junction unmatched. The CDR3 spans 15 residues. CDR3 sequence reads: CASRAGGQARGEQFF. In nucleotides, the CDR3 is TGTGCCAGCAGGGCGGGGGGACAAGCTAGGGGTGAGCAGTTCTTC. The full variable domain, with the rest looked up from reference TRBV28 and TRBJ2-1, is DVKVTQSSRYLVKRTGEKVFLECVQDMDHENMFWYRQDPGLGLRLIYFSYDVKMKEKGDIPEGYSVSREKKERFSLILESASTNQTSMYLCASRAGGQARGEQFFGPGTRLTVL.

This sequence joins TRBV4-2 and TRBJ1-5; TRBD1 aligns across 10 bases. The CDR3 runs to 15 residues. Germline V gene sequence: CDR1 LGHNA, CDR2 YNFKEQ. Losses at the gene ends were 6 bases for V and 5 bases for J; bases not matched to a gene: 7. The CDR3 DNA follows: TGTGCCAGCAGTCCGACCGGGACAGGGGATCAGCCCCAGCATTTT. Protein: CASSPTGTGDQPQHF.

The chain carries TRBV29-1 and TRBJ2-1; 10 positions match TRBD1. The CDR3 runs to 11 residues. Germline CDR1 reads SQVTM; CDR2 reads ANQGSEA. V lost 6 bases, J lost 11 bases, and 4 bases stayed unmatched. The DNA of the CDR3 is TGCAGCGTAGCGGGACAGGGGCAGCAGTTCTTC. It codes for CSVAGQGQQFF.

CDR3 sequence (DNA): TGTGCCAGCAGAGACGATCTAGATACCGGGGAGCTGTTTTTT. The encoded protein is CASRDDLDTGELFF. The chain is built from TRBV2 and TRBJ2-2; D is undetermined. The CDR3 length is 14 residues. The V gene's germline CDR1 is SNHLY and CDR2 FYNNEI. V lost 6 bases and J lost 5, with 13 bases in between.

V gene TRBV7-6 combines with J gene TRBJ2-3, with D perhaps TRBD2 (6 bases). The CDR3 has 15 residues. V dropped 2 bases and J dropped 2 bases, with 11 bases sitting between them. CDR1 is SGHVS, CDR2 FNYEAQ, per germline. The CDR3 region has the DNA TGTGCCAGCAGCTTAATCGGGAGTGCCACAGATACGCAGTATTTT. It specifies CASSLIGSATDTQYF.

The chain combines TRBV28 with TRBJ2-7, with 9 bases that match TRBD1. After removal of 4 bases from V and 12 bases from J, the junction contained 19 bases not matched to a gene. CDR1 is MDHEN and CDR2 is SYDVKM in the germline V gene. The CDR3 consists of 16 residues. CDR3 in amino acids: CASSSPSGTGSPIWYF. The CDR3 DNA reads TGTGCCAGCAGTTCTCCATCTGGGACAGGGAGTCCTATTTGGTACTTC.